Listed below are T cell receptor beta chains from one sample, sequenced in a study of lymphopenia after photon versus proton radiotherapy. Data came from immunoSEQ multiplex PCR; TCRdb stores just in-frame clones and leaves some out. The sample records about 83,000 clones, over 70% being singletons. Sequencing was performed on peripheral blood, taken from a patient treated with proton-based radiotherapy. These receptor sequences come from a man aged 55-75 years with pancreatic cancer. The CDR3 runs from the conserved cysteine through the conserved F or W. D genes are given only for firm matches. Only part of the rows carry a size: once, few, many, or a class if the clone is expanded.

V	length	size	J	D	CDR3	DNA
TRBV5-1	13	NA	TRBJ1-2	NA	CASSLPTPGGYTF	TGCGCCAGCAGCTTGCCAACACCCGGGGGCTACACCTTC
TRBV19	16	NA	TRBJ1-5	NA	CASRDRGGGVNQPQHF	TGTGCCAGTAGAGACCGAGGCGGGGGCGTCAATCAGCCCCAGCATTTT
TRBV30	13	NA	TRBJ1-6	NA	CAWIQGLGSPLHF	TGTGCCTGGATTCAGGGCCTCGGTTCACCCCTCCACTTT
TRBV5-1	15	NA	TRBJ2-3	TRBD2	CASSSQTSGRAAQYF	TGCGCCAGCAGCTCCCAGACTAGCGGGAGGGCCGCGCAGTATTTT
TRBV7-8	13	NA	TRBJ1-1	TRBD1	CASSLAGQLEAFF	TGTGCCAGCAGCTTAGCGGGACAGCTTGAAGCTTTCTTT
TRBV4-3	13	NA	TRBJ1-1	NA	CASSQRANTEAFF	TGCGCCAGCAGCCAACGGGCGAACACTGAAGCTTTCTTT
TRBV9	15	NA	TRBJ2-3	NA	CASSVGPGPTDTQYF	TGTGCCAGCAGCGTAGGACCTGGGCCCACAGATACGCAGTATTTT
TRBV5-5	14	NA	TRBJ1-1	NA	CASGTGGANTEAFF	TGTGCCAGCGGTACTGGGGGAGCGAACACTGAAGCTTTCTTT
TRBV7-8	15	NA	TRBJ2-3	TRBD1	CASSLQGQSTDTQYF	TGTGCCAGCAGCCTACAGGGGCAGAGCACAGATACGCAGTATTTT
TRBV6-1	14	few	TRBJ1-4	NA	CATTWGATNEKLFF	TGTGCCACTACATGGGGCGCAACTAATGAAAAACTGTTTTTT
TRBV6-5	15	NA	TRBJ1-3	NA	CASKEGGASGNTIYF	TGTGCCAGCAAAGAAGGGGGGGCGAGTGGAAACACCATATATTTT
TRBV7-9	13	NA	TRBJ2-7	NA	CASSLQGLNEQYF	TGTGCCAGCAGCTTGCAGGGGTTGAACGAGCAGTACTTC
TRBV2	15	NA	TRBJ2-1	NA	CASQTGPSSYNEQFF	TGTGCCAGCCAGACAGGACCTAGCTCCTACAATGAGCAGTTCTTC
TRBV18	15	NA	TRBJ1-5	TRBD1	CASSLDRGPNQPQHF	TGTGCCAGCTCTCTAGACAGGGGGCCCAATCAGCCCCAGCATTTT
TRBV28	15	NA	TRBJ2-5	NA	CASSSLTRNIETQYF	TGTGCCAGCAGTTCGCTAACACGGAATATTGAGACCCAGTACTTC
TRBV19	12	NA	TRBJ2-7	TRBD1	CASGDRLYEQYF	TGTGCCAGCGGGGACAGGCTTTACGAGCAGTACTTC
TRBV27	15	NA	TRBJ2-2	NA	CASRSKSRGTGELFF	TGTGCCAGCAGATCAAAATCCAGGGGCACCGGGGAGCTGTTTTTT
TRBV6-6	13	NA	TRBJ1-4	NA	CASSRLGDEKLFF	TGCGCCAGCAGCCGCTTGGGGGATGAAAAACTGTTTTTT
TRBV5-4	14	NA	TRBJ2-1	TRBD2	CASSSAGLYNEQFF	TGTGCCAGCAGCTCGGCGGGACTATACAATGAGCAGTTCTTC
TRBV11-3	16	NA	TRBJ2-6	NA	CASSLDPSSGANVLTF	TGTGCCAGCAGCTTAGATCCTAGCTCTGGGGCCAACGTCCTGACTTTC
TRBV19	15	many	TRBJ2-1	TRBD1	CASTRGQGAFDEQFF	TGTGCCAGTACCCGGGGACAGGGGGCTTTCGATGAGCAGTTCTTC
TRBV19	13	NA	TRBJ1-5	NA	CASSQWGNQPQHF	TGTGCCAGTAGTCAGTGGGGCAATCAGCCCCAGCATTTT
TRBV7-2	14	NA	TRBJ1-5	TRBD1	CASSYRDSYQPQHF	TGTGCCAGCAGCTACCGGGACAGTTATCAGCCCCAGCATTTT
TRBV14	18	NA	TRBJ2-5	NA	CASSQEGKLTGNQETQYF	TGTGCCAGCAGCCAAGAGGGTAAACTAACGGGCAACCAAGAGACCCAGTACTTC
TRBV19	17	NA	TRBJ2-2	TRBD2	CASSISASGRGTGELFF	TGTGCCAGTAGTATATCGGCTAGCGGGAGAGGGACCGGGGAGCTGTTTTTT
TRBV13	14	NA	TRBJ2-7	NA	CASSLLGGSYEQYF	TGTGCCAGCAGCTTATTAGGGGGGTCGTACGAGCAGTACTTC
TRBV4-3	17	NA	TRBJ2-6	NA	CASSPEINRAGANVLTF	TGCGCCAGTAGCCCAGAGATAAACAGGGCCGGGGCCAACGTCCTGACTTTC
TRBV5-4	13	once	TRBJ2-7	TRBD1	CASSEGQGEQQYF	TGTGCCAGCAGCGAAGGACAGGGAGAACAGCAGTACTTC
TRBV4-2	16	NA	TRBJ2-1	TRBD2	CASSPGTSGTYNEQFF	TGTGCCAGCAGCCCGGGGACTAGCGGGACTTACAATGAGCAGTTCTTC
TRBV19	12	NA	TRBJ2-2	NA	CASRGSTGELFF	TGTGCCAGTAGGGGATCGACCGGGGAGCTGTTTTTT
TRBV7-2	11	NA	TRBJ2-1	NA	CASSSQDEQFF	TGTGCCAGCAGCTCCCAGGATGAGCAGTTCTTC
TRBV5-1	13	NA	TRBJ1-1	NA	CASSGHVDTEAFF	TGCGCCAGCAGTGGACATGTCGACACTGAAGCTTTCTTT
TRBV7-2	15	NA	TRBJ2-3	NA	CASSLAGAHTDTQYF	TGTGCCAGCAGCTTAGCCGGGGCCCACACAGATACGCAGTATTTT
TRBV15	13	NA	TRBJ2-3	NA	CATGQDRQDTQYF	TGTGCCACCGGACAAGATCGCCAAGATACGCAGTATTTT
TRBV28	14	few	TRBJ2-7	NA	CASSHRFRVHEQYF	TGTGCCAGCAGTCACCGATTCAGGGTTCACGAGCAGTACTTC
TRBV6-1	15	NA	TRBJ2-6	TRBD1	CASLTGAAGANVLTF	TGTGCCAGCCTTACAGGGGCGGCCGGGGCCAACGTCCTGACTTTC
TRBV27	16	NA	TRBJ2-1	TRBD2	CASSGLAGSTYNEQFF	TGTGCCAGCAGTGGACTAGCGGGTTCCACCTACAATGAGCAGTTCTTC
TRBV7-3	13	few	TRBJ2-1	NA	CASSPSRNNEQFF	TGTGCCAGCAGCCCATCGCGGAACAATGAGCAGTTCTTC
TRBV19	14	NA	TRBJ1-1	NA	CASSKQGILTGAFF	TGTGCCAGTAGTAAACAGGGTATCCTAACTGGAGCTTTCTTT
TRBV7-9	13	NA	TRBJ2-3	NA	CASSLLLGDTQYF	TGTGCCAGCAGCTTACTATTAGGGGATACGCAGTATTTT
TRBV30	15	few	TRBJ1-2	NA	CAWSVLVRGASGYTF	TGTGCCTGGAGTGTCTTGGTCAGGGGTGCGTCTGGCTACACCTTC
TRBV6-1	15	NA	TRBJ2-2	TRBD1	CASSKPGQVTGELFF	TGTGCCAGCAGTAAACCGGGACAGGTGACCGGGGAGCTGTTTTTT
TRBV5-1	13	once	TRBJ2-7	TRBD1	CASSSGTAYEQYF	TGCGCCAGCAGCTCTGGGACAGCCTACGAGCAGTACTTC
TRBV4-2	17	NA	TRBJ2-1	NA	CASSQDLRGGGENEQFF	TGTGCCAGCAGCCAAGATTTGCGGGGAGGAGGGGAGAATGAGCAGTTCTTC
TRBV7-2	15	NA	TRBJ2-2	NA	CASSLDRFDTGELFF	TGTGCCAGCAGCTTGGACAGATTTGACACCGGGGAGCTGTTTTTT
TRBV7-2	16	NA	TRBJ2-1	TRBD2	CASSLLSGIVQGEQFF	TGTGCCAGCAGCTTATTGAGCGGGATAGTTCAGGGTGAGCAGTTCTTC
TRBV7-3	15	NA	TRBJ2-5	NA	CASSLVKGQGETQYF	TGTGCCAGCAGCCTCGTGAAGGGGCAGGGAGAGACCCAGTACTTC
TRBV11-3	13	once	TRBJ2-7	TRBD2	CASSPSGINEQYF	TGTGCCAGCAGTCCAAGCGGGATTAACGAGCAGTACTTC
TRBV5-6	17	NA	TRBJ2-5	NA	CASSLDALFVSKETQYF	TGTGCCAGCAGCTTGGACGCCCTCTTCGTGTCAAAAGAGACCCAGTACTTC
TRBV4-2	17	few	TRBJ2-1	NA	CASSQDQDSVTYNEQFF	TGTGCCAGCAGCCAAGATCAGGACTCTGTAACCTACAATGAGCAGTTCTTC
TRBV5-1	14	NA	TRBJ1-2	TRBD1	CASTAGGLGYGYTF	TGCGCCAGCACTGCAGGGGGCCTCGGCTATGGCTACACCTTC
TRBV7-8	15	NA	TRBJ2-1	NA	CASRDGLGSYNEQFF	TGTGCCAGCAGGGACGGGCTGGGCTCCTACAATGAGCAGTTCTTC
TRBV10-1	16	NA	TRBJ2-7	TRBD1	CASRAYGTGVTYEQYF	TGCGCCAGCAGAGCCTACGGGACAGGTGTTACCTACGAGCAGTACTTC
TRBV6-5	14	NA	TRBJ1-1	NA	CASSYSRGNTEAFF	TGTGCCAGCAGTTACTCCCGGGGGAACACTGAAGCTTTCTTT